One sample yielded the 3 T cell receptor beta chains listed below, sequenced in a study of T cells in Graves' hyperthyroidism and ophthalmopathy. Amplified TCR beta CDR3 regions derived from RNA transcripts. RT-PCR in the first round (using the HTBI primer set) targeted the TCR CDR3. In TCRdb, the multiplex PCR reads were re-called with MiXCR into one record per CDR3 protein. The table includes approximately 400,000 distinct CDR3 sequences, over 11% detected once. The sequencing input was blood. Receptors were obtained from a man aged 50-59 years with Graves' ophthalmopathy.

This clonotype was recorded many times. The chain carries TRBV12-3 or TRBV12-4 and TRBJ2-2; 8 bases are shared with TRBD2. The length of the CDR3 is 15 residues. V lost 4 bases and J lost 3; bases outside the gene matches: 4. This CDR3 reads CASSYAGGYTGELFF. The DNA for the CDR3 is TGTGCCAGCAGTTATGCGGGAGGTTACACCGGGGAGCTGTTTTTT.

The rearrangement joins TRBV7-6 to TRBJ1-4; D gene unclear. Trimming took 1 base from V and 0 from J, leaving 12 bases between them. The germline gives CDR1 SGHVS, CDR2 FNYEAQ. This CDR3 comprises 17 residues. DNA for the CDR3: TGTGCCAGCAGCTTAGGCCCGGGGAAAACAACTAATGAAAAACTGTTTTTT. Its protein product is CASSLGPGKTTNEKLFF. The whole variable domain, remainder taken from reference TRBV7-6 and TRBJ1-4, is GAGVSQSPRYKVTKRGQDVALRCDPISGHVSLYWYRQALGQGPEFLTYFNYEAQQDKSGLPNDRFSAERPEGSISTLTIQRTEQRDSAMYRCASSLGPGKTTNEKLFFGSGTQLSVL.

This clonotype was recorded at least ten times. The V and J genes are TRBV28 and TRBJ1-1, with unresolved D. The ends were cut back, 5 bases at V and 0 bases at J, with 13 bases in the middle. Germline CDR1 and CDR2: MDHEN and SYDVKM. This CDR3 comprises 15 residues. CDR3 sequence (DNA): TGTGCCAGCAGTATCCCCGGCCGCATGAACACTGAAGCTTTCTTT. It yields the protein CASSIPGRMNTEAFF.